These 3 T cell receptor beta chains came from one sample sequenced in a study of blood T cells in healthy people across ages. Then a second PCR, running about 6 to 12 cycles, was carried out with a sample-barcoded 5' primer and a J-beta primer mix. TCRdb ran MiXCR on the 5' RACE reads and lists one entry per CDR3 protein. The table lists about 290,000 distinct CDR3 sequences, 25% to 30% of them singletons. Material: blood. Receptors were obtained from an older woman in good health.

In its sample, this clonotype was seen a few times. The J gene is TRBJ2-5, the V gene TRBV9; D possibly corresponds to TRBD2 (6 bases). The DNA end favors TRBJ2-7, so the J call may be wrong. Germline CDR1 SGDLS, CDR2 YYNGEE. This CDR3 region has 14 residues. The CDR3 nucleotides read TGTGCCAGCAGCCGGGCACTAGCCGCCTACGAGCAGTACTTC. It encodes CASSRALAAYEQYF.

The rearrangement uses TRBV11-2 and TRBJ2-1; D gene unclear. V was trimmed by 5 bases and J by 4 bases, leaving 6 bases between them. CDR3 size: 12 residues. Per the germline V gene, CDR1 is SGHAT and CDR2 is FQNNGV. The CDR3 sequence: CASSPVYNEQFF. The CDR3, as DNA: TGTGCCAGCAGCCCGGTTTACAATGAGCAGTTCTTC.

The rearrangement joins TRBV29-1 to TRBJ2-1; the D gene is possibly TRBD2 (6 bases). The CDR3 sequence is 11 residues long. Trimming left V 3 bases short and J 10 bases short, with 10 bases between. CDR1 and CDR2 from the germline V gene are SQVTM and ANQGSEA. For the CDR3, the DNA is TGCAGCGTTGACATGGCGGGAGAGCAGTTCTTC. Its protein product is CSVDMAGEQFF.